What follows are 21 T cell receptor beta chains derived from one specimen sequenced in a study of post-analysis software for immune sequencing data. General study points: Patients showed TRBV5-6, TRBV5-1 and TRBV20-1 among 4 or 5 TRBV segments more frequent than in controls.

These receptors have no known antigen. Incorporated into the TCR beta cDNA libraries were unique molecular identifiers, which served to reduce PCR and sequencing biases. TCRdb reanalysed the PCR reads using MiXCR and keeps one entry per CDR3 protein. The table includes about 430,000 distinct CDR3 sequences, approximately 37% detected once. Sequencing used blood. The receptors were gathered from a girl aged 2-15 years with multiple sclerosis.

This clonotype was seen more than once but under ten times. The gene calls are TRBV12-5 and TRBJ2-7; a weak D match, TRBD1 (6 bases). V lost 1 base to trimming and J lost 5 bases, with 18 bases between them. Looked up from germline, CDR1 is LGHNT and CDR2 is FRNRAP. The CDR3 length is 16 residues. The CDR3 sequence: CASGLALQGRENEQYF. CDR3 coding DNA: TGTGCTAGTGGTTTGGCACTACAGGGTAGGGAGAACGAGCAGTACTTC.

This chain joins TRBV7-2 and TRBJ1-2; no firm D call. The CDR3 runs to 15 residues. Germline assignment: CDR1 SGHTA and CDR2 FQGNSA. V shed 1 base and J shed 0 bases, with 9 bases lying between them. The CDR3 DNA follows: TGTGCCAGCAGCTTAGTCGGCAGCCCTAACTATGGCTACACCTTC. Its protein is CASSLVGSPNYGYTF.

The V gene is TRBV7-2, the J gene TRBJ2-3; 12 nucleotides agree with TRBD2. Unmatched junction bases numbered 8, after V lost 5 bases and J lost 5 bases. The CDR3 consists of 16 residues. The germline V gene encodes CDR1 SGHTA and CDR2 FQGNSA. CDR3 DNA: TGTGCCAGCAGCGCCGGTCTACTAGCGGGAGGAGATACGCAGTATTTT. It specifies CASSAGLLAGGDTQYF.

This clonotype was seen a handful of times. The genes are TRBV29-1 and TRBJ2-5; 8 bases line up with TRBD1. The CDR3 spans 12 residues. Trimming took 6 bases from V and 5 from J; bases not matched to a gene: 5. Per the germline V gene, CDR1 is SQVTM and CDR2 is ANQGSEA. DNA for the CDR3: TGCAGCGTCTGGACAGGGCGGGAGACCCAGTACTTC. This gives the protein CSVWTGRETQYF.

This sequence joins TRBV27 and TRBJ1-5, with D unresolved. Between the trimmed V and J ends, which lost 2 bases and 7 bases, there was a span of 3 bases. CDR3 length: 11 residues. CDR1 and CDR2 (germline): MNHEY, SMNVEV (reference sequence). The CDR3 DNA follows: TGTGCCAGCAGTTTAAGACAGCCCCAGCATTTT. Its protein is CASSLRQPQHF.

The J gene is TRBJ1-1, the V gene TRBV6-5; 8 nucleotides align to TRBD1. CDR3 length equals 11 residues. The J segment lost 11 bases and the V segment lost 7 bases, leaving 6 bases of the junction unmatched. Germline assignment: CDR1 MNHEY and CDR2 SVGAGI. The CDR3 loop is CASTQGARAFF. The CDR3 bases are TGTGCCAGCACCCAGGGGGCACGGGCTTTCTTT.

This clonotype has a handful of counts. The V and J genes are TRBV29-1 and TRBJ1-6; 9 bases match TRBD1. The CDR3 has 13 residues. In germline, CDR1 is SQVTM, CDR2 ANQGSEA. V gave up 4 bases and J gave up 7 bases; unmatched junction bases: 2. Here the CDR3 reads CSVGTGENSPLHF. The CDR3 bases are TGCAGCGTTGGGACAGGGGAAAATTCACCCCTCCACTTT.

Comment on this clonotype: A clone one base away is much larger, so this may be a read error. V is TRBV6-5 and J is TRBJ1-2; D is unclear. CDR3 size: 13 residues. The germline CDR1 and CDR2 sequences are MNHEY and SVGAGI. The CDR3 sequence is CANSYGQEVGYTF. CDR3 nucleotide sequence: TGTGCCAACAGTTACGGCCAGGAAGTCGGCTACACCTTC.

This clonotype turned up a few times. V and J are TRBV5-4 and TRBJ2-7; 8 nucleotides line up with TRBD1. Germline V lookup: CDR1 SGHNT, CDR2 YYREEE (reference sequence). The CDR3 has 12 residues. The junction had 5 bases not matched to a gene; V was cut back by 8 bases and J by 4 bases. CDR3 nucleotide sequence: TGTGCCAGTTCAGGGGGCGAGTACGAGCAGTACTTC. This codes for CASSGGEYEQYF.

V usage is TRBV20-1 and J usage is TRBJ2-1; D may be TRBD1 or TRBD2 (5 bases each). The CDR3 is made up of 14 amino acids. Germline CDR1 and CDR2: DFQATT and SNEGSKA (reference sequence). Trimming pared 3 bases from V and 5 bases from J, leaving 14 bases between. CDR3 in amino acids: CSARVPGANNEQFF. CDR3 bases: TGCAGTGCTAGGGTCCCCGGGGCTAACAATGAGCAGTTCTTC.

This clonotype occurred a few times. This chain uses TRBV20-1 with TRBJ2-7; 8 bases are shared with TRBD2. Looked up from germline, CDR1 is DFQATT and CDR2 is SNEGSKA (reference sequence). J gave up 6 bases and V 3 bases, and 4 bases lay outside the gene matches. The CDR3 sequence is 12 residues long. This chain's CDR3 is CSASGGALEQYF. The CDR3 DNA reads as TGCAGTGCTAGCGGGGGGGCTCTCGAGCAGTACTTC.

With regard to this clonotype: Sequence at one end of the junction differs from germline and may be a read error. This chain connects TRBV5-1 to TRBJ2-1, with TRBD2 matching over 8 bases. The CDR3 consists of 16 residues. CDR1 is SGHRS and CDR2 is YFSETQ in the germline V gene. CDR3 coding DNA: TGCGCCAGTAGCTTGGGACGGGGGGGCCCCTACAATGAGCAGTTCTTC. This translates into CASSLGRGGPYNEQFF.

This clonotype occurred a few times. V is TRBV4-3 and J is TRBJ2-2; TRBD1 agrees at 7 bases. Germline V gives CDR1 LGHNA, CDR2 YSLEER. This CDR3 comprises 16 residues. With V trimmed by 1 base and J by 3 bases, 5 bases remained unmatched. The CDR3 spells CASSQGPGQYTGELFF. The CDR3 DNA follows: TGCGCCAGCAGCCAAGGGCCGGGACAGTACACCGGGGAGCTGTTTTTT.

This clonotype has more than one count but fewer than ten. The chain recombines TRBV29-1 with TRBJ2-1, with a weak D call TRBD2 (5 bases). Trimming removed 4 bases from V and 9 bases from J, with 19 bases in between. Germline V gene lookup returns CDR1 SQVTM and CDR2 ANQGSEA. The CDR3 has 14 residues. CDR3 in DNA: TGCAGCGTTGCGGGGAGTAGTTCCCCAGGTGAGCAGTTCTTC. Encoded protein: CSVAGSSSPGEQFF.

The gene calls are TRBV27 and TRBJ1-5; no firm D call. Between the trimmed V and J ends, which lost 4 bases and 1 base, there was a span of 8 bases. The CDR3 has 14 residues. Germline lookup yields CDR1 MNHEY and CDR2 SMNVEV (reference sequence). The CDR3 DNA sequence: TGTGCCAGCAGTTCGGCAGAGAGCAATCAGCCCCAGCATTTT. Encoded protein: CASSSAESNQPQHF.

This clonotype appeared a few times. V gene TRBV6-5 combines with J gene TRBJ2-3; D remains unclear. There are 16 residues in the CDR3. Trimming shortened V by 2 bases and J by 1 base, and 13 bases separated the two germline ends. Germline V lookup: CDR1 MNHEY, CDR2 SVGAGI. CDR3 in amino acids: CASSYRSPRGTDTQYF. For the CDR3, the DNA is TGTGCCAGCAGTTACAGGTCTCCACGGGGCACAGATACGCAGTATTTT.

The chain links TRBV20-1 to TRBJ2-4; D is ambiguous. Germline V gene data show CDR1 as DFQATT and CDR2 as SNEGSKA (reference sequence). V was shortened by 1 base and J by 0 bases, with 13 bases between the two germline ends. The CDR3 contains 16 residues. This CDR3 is CSARALGELAKNIQYF. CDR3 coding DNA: TGCAGTGCTAGAGCCCTTGGGGAACTAGCCAAAAACATTCAGTACTTC.

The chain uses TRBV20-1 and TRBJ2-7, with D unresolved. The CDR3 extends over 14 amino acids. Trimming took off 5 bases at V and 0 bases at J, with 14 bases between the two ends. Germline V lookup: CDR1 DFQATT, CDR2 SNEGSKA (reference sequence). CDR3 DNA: TGCAGTGCTGCCGGACGGTGGAGCTCCTACGAGCAGTACTTC. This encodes CSAAGRWSSYEQYF.

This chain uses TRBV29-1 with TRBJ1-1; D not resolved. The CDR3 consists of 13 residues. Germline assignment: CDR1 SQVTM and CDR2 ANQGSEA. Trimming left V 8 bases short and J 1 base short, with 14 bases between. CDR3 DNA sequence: TGCAGCTTCCTAAACGGGGAGAACACTGAAGCTTTCTTT. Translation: CSFLNGENTEAFF.

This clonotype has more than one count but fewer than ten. CDR3 DNA sequence: TGTGCCATCGGCGGACAGAGCACAGATACGCAGTATTTT. Translated, it gives CAIGGQSTDTQYF. The J gene is TRBJ2-3, the V gene TRBV10-3, with D possibly matching TRBD1 (6 bases). Germline V gives CDR1 ENHRY, CDR2 SYGVKD. The V gene lost 8 bases and the J gene lost 0 bases, with 9 bases spanning the gap. CDR3 size: 13 residues.

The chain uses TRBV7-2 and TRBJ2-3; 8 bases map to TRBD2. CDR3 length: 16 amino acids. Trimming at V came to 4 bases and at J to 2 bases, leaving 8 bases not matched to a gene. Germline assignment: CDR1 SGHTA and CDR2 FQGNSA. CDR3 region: CASSSERGTITDTQYF. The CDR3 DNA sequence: TGTGCCAGCAGCTCCGAGCGGGGGACTATCACAGATACGCAGTATTTT.